The rows below give T cell receptor beta chains drawn from one sample of a study of blood T cell repertoires in COVID-19. Using immunoSEQ multiplex PCR, the repertoire was profiled, and TCRdb retains in-frame clones only, with some absent. The sample has over 150,000 clones; approximately 80% are singletons. The material sequenced was PBMCs or T cells enriched from blood (not recorded which). The receptor source for this set is a middle-aged man who had recovered from COVID-19. CDR3s include the opening cysteine and the closing phenylalanine or tryptophan. D genes are given only for firm matches. Clone size is shown for a subset of rows, as once, few, many or a class of expanded clone.

d_call: .; clone_size: .; v_call: TRBV10-1; j_call: TRBJ2-3; cdr3_aa: CASSDGRYRTDTQYF; cdr3_nt: TGCGCCAGCAGTGATGGGCGATACCGCACAGATACGCAGTATTTT
d_call: TRBD1; clone_size: .; v_call: TRBV10-1; j_call: TRBJ2-5; cdr3_aa: CASSPGGETQYF; cdr3_nt: TGCGCCAGCAGTCCAGGGGGAGAGACCCAGTACTTC
d_call: TRBD1; clone_size: .; v_call: TRBV29-1; j_call: TRBJ2-3; cdr3_aa: CSGNGLVLGGSTDTQYF; cdr3_nt: TGCAGCGGGAATGGGTTGGTTTTAGGGGGCTCCACAGATACGCAGTATTTT
d_call: .; clone_size: .; v_call: TRBV7-3; j_call: TRBJ2-6; cdr3_aa: CASSETGSRANVLTF; cdr3_nt: TGTGCCAGCAGCGAAACCGGGTCCCGGGCCAACGTCCTGACTTTC
d_call: .; clone_size: .; v_call: TRBV4-3; j_call: TRBJ2-1; cdr3_aa: CASSQVPGSENEQFF; cdr3_nt: TGCGCCAGCAGCCAAGTCCCAGGTAGCGAAAATGAGCAGTTCTTC
d_call: .; clone_size: few; v_call: TRBV7-2; j_call: TRBJ1-3; cdr3_aa: CASSLYSGNTIYF; cdr3_nt: TGTGCCAGCAGCTTATACTCTGGAAACACCATATATTTT
d_call: .; clone_size: few; v_call: TRBV5-1; j_call: TRBJ1-1; cdr3_aa: CASSLHRAGTEAFF; cdr3_nt: TGCGCCAGCAGCTTGCACAGGGCGGGTACTGAAGCTTTCTTT
d_call: TRBD2; clone_size: .; v_call: TRBV10-1; j_call: TRBJ2-2; cdr3_aa: CASSESGRNTGELFF; cdr3_nt: TGCGCCAGCAGTGAGAGCGGGAGGAACACCGGGGAGCTGTTTTTT
d_call: TRBD2; clone_size: .; v_call: TRBV3-1/TRBV3-2; j_call: TRBJ2-2; cdr3_aa: CASRTSGSRTGELFF; cdr3_nt: TGTGCCAGCCGGACTAGCGGGAGCCGCACCGGGGAGCTGTTTTTT
d_call: TRBD1; clone_size: .; v_call: TRBV28; j_call: TRBJ2-7; cdr3_aa: CASSTAGTGLYEQYF; cdr3_nt: TGTGCCAGCAGTACGGCCGGGACAGGGTTGTACGAGCAGTACTTC
d_call: .; clone_size: .; v_call: TRBV19; j_call: TRBJ1-6; cdr3_aa: CASSHRFPGDSGDSPLHF; cdr3_nt: TGTGCCAGTAGCCATCGATTCCCCGGAGACAGTGGTGATTCACCCCTCCACTTT
d_call: TRBD2; clone_size: few; v_call: TRBV6-2/TRBV6-3; j_call: TRBJ2-1; cdr3_aa: CASSSLSGSPNEQFF; cdr3_nt: TGTGCCAGCAGTTCCCTCAGCGGGAGTCCCAATGAGCAGTTCTTC
d_call: TRBD1; clone_size: .; v_call: TRBV19; j_call: TRBJ1-2; cdr3_aa: CASTTRPGDRGYGYTF; cdr3_nt: TGTGCCAGTACTACCCGGCCCGGGGACAGAGGCTATGGCTACACCTTC
d_call: .; clone_size: once; v_call: TRBV5-8; j_call: TRBJ2-3; cdr3_aa: CASSRTSWGTDTQYF; cdr3_nt: TGTGCCAGCAGCCGGACAAGCTGGGGTACAGATACGCAGTATTTT
d_call: TRBD1; clone_size: .; v_call: TRBV7-2; j_call: TRBJ1-5; cdr3_aa: CASSPGTVESNQPQHF; cdr3_nt: TGTGCCAGCAGCCCAGGGACAGTCGAAAGCAATCAGCCCCAGCATTTT
d_call: .; clone_size: once; v_call: TRBV2; j_call: TRBJ2-1; cdr3_aa: CASNPGWSKYNEQFF; cdr3_nt: TGTGCCAGCAATCCGGGATGGTCTAAGTACAATGAGCAGTTCTTC